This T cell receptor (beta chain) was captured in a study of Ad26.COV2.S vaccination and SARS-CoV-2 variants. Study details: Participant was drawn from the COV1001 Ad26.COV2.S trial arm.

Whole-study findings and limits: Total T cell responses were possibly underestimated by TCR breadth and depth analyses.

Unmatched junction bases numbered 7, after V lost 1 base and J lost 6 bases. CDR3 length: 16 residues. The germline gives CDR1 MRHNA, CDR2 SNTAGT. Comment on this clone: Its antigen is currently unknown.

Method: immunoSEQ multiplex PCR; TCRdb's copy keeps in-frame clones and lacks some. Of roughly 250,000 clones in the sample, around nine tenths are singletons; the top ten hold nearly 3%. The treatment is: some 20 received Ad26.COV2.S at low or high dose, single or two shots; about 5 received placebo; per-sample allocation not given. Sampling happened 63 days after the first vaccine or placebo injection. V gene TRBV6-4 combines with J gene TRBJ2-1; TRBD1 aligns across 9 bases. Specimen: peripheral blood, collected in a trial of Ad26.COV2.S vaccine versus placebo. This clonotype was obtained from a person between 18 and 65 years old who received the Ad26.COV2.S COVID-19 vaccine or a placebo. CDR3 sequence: CASSDFPGQGFNEQFF. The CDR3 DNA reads TGTGCCAGCAGTGACTTTCCGGGACAGGGATTCAATGAGCAGTTCTTC.